The source of this T cell receptor beta chain is a study of T-cell reconstitution after alpha-beta-depleted transplantation in children. CDR1 is MNHEY and CDR2 is SVGAGI in the germline V gene. CDR3 length: 16 amino acids. The ends were cut back, 0 bases at V and 0 bases at J, with 9 bases in the middle. Unique molecular identifiers were used to barcode this TCRbeta library. TCRdb redid the calling of the PCR reads with MiXCR, one entry per CDR3 protein. The sample carries about 610,000 distinct CDR3 sequences, roughly a tenth recorded once. Sequenced here: PBMCs from the stem cell graft donor, sampled from the stem cell graft. The TCR comes from a human donor who donated a stem cell graft to a child with acute myeloid leukemia. V usage is TRBV6-5 and J usage is TRBJ1-3; D is ambiguous. CDR3 protein: CASSYSHLSSGNTIYF. The DNA for the CDR3 is TGTGCCAGCAGTTACTCGCATCTTAGCTCTGGAAACACCATATATTTT.